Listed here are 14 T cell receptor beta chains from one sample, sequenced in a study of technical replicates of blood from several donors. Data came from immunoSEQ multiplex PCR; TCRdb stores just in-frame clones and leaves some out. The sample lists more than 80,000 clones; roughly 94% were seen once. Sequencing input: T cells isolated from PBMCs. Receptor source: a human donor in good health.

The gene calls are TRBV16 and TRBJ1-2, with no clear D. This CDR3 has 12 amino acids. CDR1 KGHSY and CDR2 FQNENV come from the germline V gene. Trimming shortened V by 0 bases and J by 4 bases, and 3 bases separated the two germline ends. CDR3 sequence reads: CASSQSLYGYTF. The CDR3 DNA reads TGTGCCAGCAGCCAATCTCTCTATGGCTACACCTTC.

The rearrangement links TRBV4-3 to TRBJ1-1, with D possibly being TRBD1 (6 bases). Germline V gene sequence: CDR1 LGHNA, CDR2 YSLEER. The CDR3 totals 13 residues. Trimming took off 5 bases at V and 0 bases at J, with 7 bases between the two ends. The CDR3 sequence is CASSRGMNTEAFF. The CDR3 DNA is TGCGCCAGCAGCAGGGGGATGAACACTGAAGCTTTCTTT.

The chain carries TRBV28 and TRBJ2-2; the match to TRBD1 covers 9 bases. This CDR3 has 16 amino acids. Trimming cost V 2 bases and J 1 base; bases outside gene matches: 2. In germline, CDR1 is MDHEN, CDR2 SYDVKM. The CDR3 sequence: CASSLLGQGNTGELFF. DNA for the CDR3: TGTGCCAGCAGTTTACTGGGACAGGGGAACACCGGGGAGCTGTTTTTT.

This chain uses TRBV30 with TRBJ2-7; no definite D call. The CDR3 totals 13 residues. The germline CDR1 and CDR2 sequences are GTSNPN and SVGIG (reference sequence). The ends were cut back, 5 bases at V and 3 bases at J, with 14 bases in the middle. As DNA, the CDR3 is TGTGCCTGGGGCGCAGGATATTTCTACGAGCAGTACTTC. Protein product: CAWGAGYFYEQYF.

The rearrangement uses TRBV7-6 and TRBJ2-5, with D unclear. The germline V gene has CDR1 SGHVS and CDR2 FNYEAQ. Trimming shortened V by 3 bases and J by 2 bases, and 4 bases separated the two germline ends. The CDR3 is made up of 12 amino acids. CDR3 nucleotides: TGTGCCAGCAGCTTTCCGCAAGAGACCCAGTACTTC. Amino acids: CASSFPQETQYF.

CDR3 coding DNA: TGCGCCAGCAGCCCCTTTGTGGCTTTGGACAATGAGCAGTTCTTC. This encodes CASSPFVALDNEQFF. The V gene is TRBV4-1, the J gene TRBJ2-1; D remains unclear. Germline-derived CDR1 and CDR2 are MGHRA and YSYEKL. V lost 4 bases and J lost 5, with 15 bases in between. The CDR3 has 15 amino acids.

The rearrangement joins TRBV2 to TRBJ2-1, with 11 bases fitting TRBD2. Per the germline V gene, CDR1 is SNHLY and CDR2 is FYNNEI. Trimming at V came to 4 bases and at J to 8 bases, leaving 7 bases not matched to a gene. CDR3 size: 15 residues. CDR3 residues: CASSVGVAGGDEQFF. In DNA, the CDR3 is TGTGCCAGCAGTGTTGGAGTAGCGGGAGGGGATGAGCAGTTCTTC.

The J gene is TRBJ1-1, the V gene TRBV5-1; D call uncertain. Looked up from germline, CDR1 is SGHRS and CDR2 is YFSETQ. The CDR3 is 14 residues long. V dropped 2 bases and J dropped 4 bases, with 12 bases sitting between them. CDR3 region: CASSFDPEGTEAFF. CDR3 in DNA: TGCGCCAGCAGCTTTGACCCCGAGGGCACTGAAGCTTTCTTT.

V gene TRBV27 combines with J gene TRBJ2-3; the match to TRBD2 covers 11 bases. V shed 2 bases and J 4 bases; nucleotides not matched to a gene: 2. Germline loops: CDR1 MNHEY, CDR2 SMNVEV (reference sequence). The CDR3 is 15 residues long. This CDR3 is CASSLTSGRSDTQYF. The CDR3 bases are TGTGCCAGCAGTTTAACTAGCGGGAGATCAGATACGCAGTATTTT.

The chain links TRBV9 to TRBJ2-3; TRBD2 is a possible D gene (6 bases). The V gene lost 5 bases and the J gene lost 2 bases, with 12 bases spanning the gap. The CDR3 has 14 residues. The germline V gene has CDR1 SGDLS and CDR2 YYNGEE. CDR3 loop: CASRGEATTDTQYF. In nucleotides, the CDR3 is TGTGCCAGCAGGGGGGAGGCAACCACAGATACGCAGTATTTT. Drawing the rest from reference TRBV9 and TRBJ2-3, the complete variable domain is DSGVTQTPKHLITATGQRVTLRCSPRSGDLSVYWYQQSLDQGLQFLIQYYNGEERAKGNILERFSAQQFPDLHSELNLSSLELGDSALYFCASRGEATTDTQYFGPGTRLTVL.

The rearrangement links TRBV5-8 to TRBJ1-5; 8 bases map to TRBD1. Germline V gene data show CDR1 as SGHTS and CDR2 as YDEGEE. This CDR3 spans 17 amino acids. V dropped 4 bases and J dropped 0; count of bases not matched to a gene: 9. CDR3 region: CASSNLDRGYSNQPQHF. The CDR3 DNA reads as TGTGCCAGCAGCAACTTAGACAGGGGCTATAGCAATCAGCCCCAGCATTTT.

CDR3 sequence reads: CASSPTRVPTEAFF. The DNA for the CDR3 is TGTGCCAGCTCCCCGACGAGGGTCCCCACTGAAGCTTTCTTT. The chain carries TRBV18 and TRBJ1-1; D remains unclear. The CDR3 is 14 residues long. V was trimmed by 6 bases and J by 4 bases, leaving 15 bases between them. Per germline, CDR1 KGHSH and CDR2 LQKENI.

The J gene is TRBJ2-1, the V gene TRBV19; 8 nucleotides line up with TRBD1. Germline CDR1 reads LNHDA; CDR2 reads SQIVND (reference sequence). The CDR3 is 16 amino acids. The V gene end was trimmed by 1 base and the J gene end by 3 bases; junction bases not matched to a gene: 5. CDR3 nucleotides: TGTGCCAGTAGTATAGCGGTCGGACAGGGCTACAATGAGCAGTTCTTC. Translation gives CASSIAVGQGYNEQFF.

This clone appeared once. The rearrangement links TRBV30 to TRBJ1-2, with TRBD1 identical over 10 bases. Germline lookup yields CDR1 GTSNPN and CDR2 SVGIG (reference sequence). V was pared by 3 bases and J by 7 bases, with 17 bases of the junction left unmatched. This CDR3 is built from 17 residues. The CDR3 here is CAWREITRDRGGAGYTF. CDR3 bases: TGTGCCTGGAGGGAAATAACTAGGGACAGGGGAGGCGCTGGCTACACCTTC.